These T cell receptor beta chains were read from a single sample in a study of shared clonotypes between healthy human individuals. Measured with immunoSEQ multiplex PCR; TCRdb has only the in-frame clones, and not every one. The repertoire holds around 2.5 million clones, with 90% to 95% as singletons. Sequencing was done on a sample of naive CD4+ T cells from PBMCs. The receptors were sampled from a man between 18 and 35 years old in good health. Some clones in this sample may be carry-over from other donors' samples. Both conserved end residues are part of each CDR3. A D gene is named only where the DNA matches it firmly. Only some rows state a clone size, as once, few, many or a class for expanded clones.

J | D | size | V | DNA | CDR3
TRBJ2-3 | - | - | TRBV6-1 | TGTGCCAGCATAGCCATAAGCACAGATACGCAGTATTTT | CASIAISTDTQYF
TRBJ1-2 | TRBD1 | - | TRBV27 | TGTGCCAGCAGTTCCCGTGACAGGGCTAACTATGGCTACACCTTC | CASSSRDRANYGYTF
TRBJ2-7 | - | - | TRBV5-1 | TGCGCCAGCAGCTTGTTCTCGGGGAACAGCTACGAGCAGTACTTC | CASSLFSGNSYEQYF
TRBJ2-5 | - | - | TRBV20-1 | TGCAGTGCCACCAAAGGGACCCAGTACTTC | CSATKGTQYF
TRBJ2-3 | TRBD1 | - | TRBV5-1 | TGCGCCAGCAGCTTGGGAATACAGGGGGCCGCAGATACGCAGTATTTT | CASSLGIQGAADTQYF
TRBJ2-7 | - | - | TRBV6-4 | TGTGCCAGCTCCGGGCAAGCCCGTTCCTACGAGCAGTACTTC | CASSGQARSYEQYF
TRBJ2-5 | TRBD1 | - | TRBV5-4 | TGTGCCAGCAGCTGGGACAGCCTCCAAGAGACCCAGTACTTC | CASSWDSLQETQYF
TRBJ2-6 | TRBD1 | once | TRBV5-4 | TGTGCCAGCAGCATGACAGGGTCTGGGGCCAACGTCCTGACTTTC | CASSMTGSGANVLTF
TRBJ1-1 | - | - | TRBV16 | TGTGCCAGCAGCCAATCGTGGGGGAACACTGAAGCTTTCTTT | CASSQSWGNTEAFF
TRBJ1-4 | - | - | TRBV28 | TGTGCCAGCAGTTCGACCTGGAAACCCGGTAATGAAAAACTGTTTTTT | CASSSTWKPGNEKLFF
TRBJ2-2 | TRBD2 | - | TRBV2 | TGTGCCAGCAGTGAACTAGCGGGAGGTCACACCGGGGAGCTGTTTTTT | CASSELAGGHTGELFF
TRBJ2-7 | - | - | TRBV5-1 | TGCGCCAGCAGCTTGGTACAGGGCACCTACGAGCAGTACTTC | CASSLVQGTYEQYF
TRBJ2-7 | - | - | TRBV6-5 | TGTGCCAGCAGCCGCTCCTGGCAGGGGACCTACGAGCAGTACTTC | CASSRSWQGTYEQYF
TRBJ1-3 | - | - | TRBV23-1 | TGCGCCAGCAGTCAATCAACAGCTTCGCGATCGGGAAACACCATATATTTT | CASSQSTASRSGNTIYF
TRBJ2-3 | TRBD1 | - | TRBV4-3 | TGCGCCAGCAGCCGAGGGGGCGACTTCCCGAGTCCCCCAGATACGCAGTATTTT | CASSRGGDFPSPPDTQYF
TRBJ2-1 | - | - | TRBV5-1 | TGCGCCAGCAGCGCCCAGTTAGCGGAGGCCCTCTACAATGAGCAGTTCTTC | CASSAQLAEALYNEQFF
TRBJ2-1 | - | - | TRBV5-4 | TGTGCCAGCAGCCTGGGGGGCTACAATGAGCAGTTCTTC | CASSLGGYNEQFF
TRBJ2-3 | - | - | TRBV2 | TGTGCCAGCAGTGAACCAGGTTCAGATACGCAGTATTTT | CASSEPGSDTQYF
TRBJ1-3 | - | - | TRBV15 | TGTGCCACCAGCAGAGTTATAACATCTGGAAACACCATATATTTT | CATSRVITSGNTIYF
TRBJ2-7 | TRBD2 | - | TRBV4-2 | TGTGCCAGCAGCCAGCTCCGGAGCGGGACCCACGAGCAGTACTTC | CASSQLRSGTHEQYF